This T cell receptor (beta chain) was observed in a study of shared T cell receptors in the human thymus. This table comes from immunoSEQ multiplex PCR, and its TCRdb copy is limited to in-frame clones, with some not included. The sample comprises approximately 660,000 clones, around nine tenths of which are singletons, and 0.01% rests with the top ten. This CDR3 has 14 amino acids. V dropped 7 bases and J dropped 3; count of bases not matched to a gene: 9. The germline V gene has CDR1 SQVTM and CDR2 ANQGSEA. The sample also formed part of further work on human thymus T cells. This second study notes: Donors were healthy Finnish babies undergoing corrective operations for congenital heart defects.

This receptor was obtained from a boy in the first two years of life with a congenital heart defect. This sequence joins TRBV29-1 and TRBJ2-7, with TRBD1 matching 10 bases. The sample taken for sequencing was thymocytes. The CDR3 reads CSGGQGSNFYEQYF. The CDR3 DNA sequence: TGCAGCGGGGGACAGGGGTCGAACTTCTACGAGCAGTACTTC.